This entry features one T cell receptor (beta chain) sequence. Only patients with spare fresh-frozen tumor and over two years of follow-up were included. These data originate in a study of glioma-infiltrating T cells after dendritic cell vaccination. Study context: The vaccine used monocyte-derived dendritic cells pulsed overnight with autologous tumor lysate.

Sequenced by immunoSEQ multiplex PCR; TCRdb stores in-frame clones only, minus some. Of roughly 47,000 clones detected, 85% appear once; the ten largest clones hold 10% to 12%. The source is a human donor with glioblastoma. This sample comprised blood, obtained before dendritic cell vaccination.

CDR3 nucleotide sequence: TGTGCCAGCAGCTCTACAGGGGGGTGGGGCACAGATACGCAGTATTTT. It translates to CASSSTGGWGTDTQYF. V and J are TRBV11-2 and TRBJ2-3; 8 nucleotides align to TRBD1. The CDR3 spans 16 residues. Per the germline V gene, CDR1 is SGHAT and CDR2 is FQNNGV. V lost 4 bases, J lost 1 base, and 7 bases stayed unmatched.